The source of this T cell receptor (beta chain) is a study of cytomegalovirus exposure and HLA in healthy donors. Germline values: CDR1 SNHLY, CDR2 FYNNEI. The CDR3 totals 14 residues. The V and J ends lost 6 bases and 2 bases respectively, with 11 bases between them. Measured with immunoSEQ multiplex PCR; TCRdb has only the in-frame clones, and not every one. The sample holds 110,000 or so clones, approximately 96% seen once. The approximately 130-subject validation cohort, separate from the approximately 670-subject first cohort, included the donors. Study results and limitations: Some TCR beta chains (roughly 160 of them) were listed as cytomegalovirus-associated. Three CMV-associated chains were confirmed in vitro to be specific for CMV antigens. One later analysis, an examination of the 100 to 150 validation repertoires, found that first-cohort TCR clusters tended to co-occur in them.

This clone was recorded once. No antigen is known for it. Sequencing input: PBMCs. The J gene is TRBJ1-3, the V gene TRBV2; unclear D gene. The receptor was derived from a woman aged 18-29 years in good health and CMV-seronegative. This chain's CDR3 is CASSAGVTGNTIYF. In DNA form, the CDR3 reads TGTGCCAGCAGCGCCGGAGTGACTGGAAACACCATATATTTT. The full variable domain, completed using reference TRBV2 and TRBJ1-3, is EPEVTQTPSHQVTQMGQEVILRCVPISNHLYFYWYRQILGQKVEFLVSFYNNEISEKSEIFDDQFSVERPDGSNFTLKIRSTKLEDSAMYFCASSAGVTGNTIYFGEGSWLTVV.